The T cell receptor (beta chain) described here comes from a study of cytotoxic CD8 clonotypes in ibrutinib-treated CLL. Profiled with immunoSEQ multiplex PCR; TCRdb holds only in-frame clones, not every one. The sample yields more than 200,000 clones, about three quarters seen once. Germline CDR1 is SQVTM and CDR2 is ANQGSEA. The CDR3 loop spans 14 amino acids. The V gene lost 6 bases and the J gene lost 6 bases, with 18 bases spanning the gap. Sequenced material: PBMCs, taken after 12 months of ibrutinib treatment. This clonotype originated in a human donor with chronic lymphocytic leukemia. V is TRBV29-1 and J is TRBJ2-1; maybe TRBD2 (6 bases). The CDR3 DNA is TGCAGCGTAGGAGGGAAAGTGGTGCTCAATGAGCAGTTCTTC. Protein: CSVGGKVVLNEQFF.